Below, 29 T cell receptor beta chains from the same sample are listed, as sequenced in a study of cytomegalovirus exposure and HLA in healthy donors. PCR amplification relied on 60 Vbeta primers (plus 13 Jbeta primers). Clones were read by immunoSEQ multiplex PCR, and TCRdb kept only the in-frame ones, dropping some. Of fewer than 250,000 clones listed, approximately 80% are singletons. The sample comprised PBMCs. These receptors came from a man aged 25 to 45 in good health and CMV-seronegative.

The CDR3 reads CASSTPQGAGNSPLHF. CDR3 sequence (DNA): TGTGCCAGCAGCACCCCACAGGGGGCAGGGAATTCACCCCTCCACTTT. The rearrangement links TRBV5-6 to TRBJ1-6, with 9 nucleotides matching TRBD1. Per the germline V gene, CDR1 is SGHDT and CDR2 is YYEEEE. The CDR3 is made up of 16 amino acids. Losses at the gene ends were 4 bases for V and 7 bases for J; bases not matched to a gene: 9.

The rearrangement links TRBV9 to TRBJ1-4; D is possibly TRBD1 (5 bases). Deletions cut 0 bases from V and 8 bases from J, with 11 bases between. This CDR3 has 14 residues. The V gene's germline CDR1 is SGDLS and CDR2 YYNGEE. The CDR3 region has the DNA TGTGCCAGCAGCGTAGATCCCCAGGGCGAAAAACTGTTTTTT. Its translation is CASSVDPQGEKLFF.

This chain uses TRBV5-4 with TRBJ2-3, with 10 bases lining up with TRBD2. The ends lost 1 base at V and 3 bases at J; junction bases unmatched: 8. Germline CDR1 and CDR2: SGHNT and YYREEE (reference sequence). The CDR3 consists of 17 residues. In DNA, the CDR3 is TGTGCCAGCAGCTTGCGGGCGCTAGCGGGGGTTACAGATACGCAGTATTTT. Its translation is CASSLRALAGVTDTQYF.

The rearrangement joins TRBV19 to TRBJ2-7; 8 positions match TRBD1. The V gene end was trimmed by 5 bases and the J gene end by 2 bases; junction bases not matched to a gene: 8. Germline CDR1 is LNHDA and CDR2 is SQIVND (reference sequence). The CDR3 contains 15 residues. The CDR3 here is CASSPRTGSPYEQYF. The CDR3, as DNA: TGTGCCAGTAGTCCGCGGACAGGGTCCCCCTACGAGCAGTACTTC. The entire variable domain, with the rest obtained from reference TRBV19 and TRBJ2-7, is as follows: DGGITQSPKYLFRKEGQNVTLSCEQNLNHDAMYWYRQDPGQGLRLIYYSQIVNDFQKGDIAEGYSVSREKKESFPLTVTSAQKNPTAFYLCASSPRTGSPYEQYFGPGTRLTVT.

CDR3 nucleotides: TGTGCCAGCACCGGACAGGGCTACAATGAGCAGTTCTTC. Its protein product is CASTGQGYNEQFF. The chain combines TRBV6-1 with TRBJ2-1; TRBD1 aligns across 8 bases. The CDR3 spans 13 residues. From germline, CDR1 is MNHNS and CDR2 SASEGT. Trimming cost V 7 bases and J 3 bases; bases outside gene matches: 2.

The V gene is TRBV5-6, the J gene TRBJ1-6, with TRBD1 identical over 7 bases. Per the germline V gene, CDR1 is SGHDT and CDR2 is YYEEEE. This CDR3 spans 16 amino acids. The junction had 13 bases not matched to a gene; V was cut back by 6 bases and J by 7 bases. The CDR3 is CASTQPSGQANSPLHF. The CDR3 DNA reads as TGTGCCAGCACCCAGCCATCAGGACAGGCCAATTCACCCCTCCACTTT.

The J gene is TRBJ1-2, the V gene TRBV27; TRBD1 matches at 10 bases. After removal of 4 bases from V and 4 bases from J, the junction contained 0 bases not matched to a gene. This CDR3 has 13 amino acids. The germline V gene has CDR1 MNHEY and CDR2 SMNVEV (reference sequence). In DNA, the CDR3 is TGTGCCAGCAGTTGGGACAGGGGCTATGGCTACACCTTC. As protein: CASSWDRGYGYTF.

The J gene is TRBJ2-5, the V gene TRBV27, with 7 bases fitting TRBD1. The CDR3 covers 17 residues. Unmatched junction bases numbered 10, after V lost 2 bases and J lost 1 base. CDR1 and CDR2 from the germline V gene are MNHEY and SMNVEV (reference sequence). In DNA, the CDR3 is TGTGCCAGCAGTTTACCGACACCGTGGACAGGCCAAGAGACCCAGTACTTC. Residues: CASSLPTPWTGQETQYF.

This clone was picked up one time. This rearrangement joins TRBV14 to TRBJ1-5; a possible D gene is TRBD1 (6 bases). This CDR3 contains 19 residues. Germline V gene sequence: CDR1 SGHDN, CDR2 FVKESK. Deletions cut 2 bases from V and 3 bases from J, with 23 bases between. Written as DNA, the CDR3 is TGTGCCAGCAGCCAACCTCTAACAGGGCTCGATGGGGCCAATCAGCCCCAGCATTTT. Protein product: CASSQPLTGLDGANQPQHF. Using reference TRBV14 and TRBJ1-5 for the parts outside the CDR3, the full variable domain is EAGVTQFPSHSVIEKGQTVTLRCDPISGHDNLYWYRRVMGKEIKFLLHFVKESKQDESGMPNNRFLAERTGGTYSTLKVQPAELEDSGVYFCASSQPLTGLDGANQPQHFGDGTRLSIL.

V usage is TRBV28 and J usage is TRBJ2-3; TRBD2 matches at 14 bases. The CDR3 has 17 amino acids. V trimming: 3 bases; J trimming: 0 bases; junction bases outside the gene matches: 2. Germline V lookup: CDR1 MDHEN, CDR2 SYDVKM. The CDR3 reads CASSFRLAGGSTDTQYF. The CDR3 DNA reads TGTGCCAGCAGTTTTCGACTAGCGGGGGGGAGCACAGATACGCAGTATTTT.

V is TRBV11-2 and J is TRBJ2-7; tentative D call: TRBD1 (5 bases). Trimming removed 1 base at V and 0 bases at J, with 7 bases between. The CDR3 extends over 14 amino acids. Germline loops: CDR1 SGHAT, CDR2 FQNNGV. The CDR3 here is CASSLVDSSYEQYF. As DNA, the CDR3 is TGTGCCAGCAGCTTAGTAGACAGCTCCTACGAGCAGTACTTC.

The chain uses TRBV18 and TRBJ1-2, with a tentative D call TRBD1 (6 bases). The CDR3 is 17 amino acids. The ends were cut back, 3 bases at V and 6 bases at J, with 23 bases in the middle. Germline CDR1 is KGHSH and CDR2 is LQKENI. Here the CDR3 DNA reads TGTGCCAGCTCACCCACAGTCGTTACCACAGGGACGGATGGCTACACCTTC. It codes for CASSPTVVTTGTDGYTF.

The rearrangement links TRBV4-3 to TRBJ2-3; TRBD2 aligns across 10 bases. This CDR3 has 15 residues. J was trimmed by 3 bases and V by 2 bases; bases with no gene match: 2. Per the germline V gene, CDR1 is LGHNA and CDR2 is YSLEER. This CDR3 reads CASSQQGLATDTQYF. CDR3 bases: TGCGCCAGCAGCCAACAGGGACTAGCGACAGATACGCAGTATTTT.

The chain recombines TRBV29-1 with TRBJ2-3, with D possibly TRBD2 on 5 matching bases. Germline values: CDR1 SQVTM, CDR2 ANQGSEA. The V end was cut by 4 bases, the J end by 2 bases, with 13 bases between. The length of the CDR3 is 14 residues. CDR3 coding DNA: TGCAGCGTTGGCCCCTTAGGACTCACAGATACGCAGTATTTT. Protein sequence: CSVGPLGLTDTQYF.

Details on this clone: A read error may account for a junction end that differs from germline. The CDR3 sequence is CASSVAPGPQATQYF. Written as DNA, the CDR3 is TGTGCCAGCAGCGTAGCTCCGGGTCCTCAAGCGACCCAGTACTTC. The gene calls are TRBV9 and TRBJ2-5; D is unresolved. This CDR3 spans 15 amino acids. In germline, CDR1 is SGDLS, CDR2 YYNGEE.

This chain joins TRBV7-2 and TRBJ2-1, with 9 bases identical to TRBD2. This CDR3 is 17 amino acids long. Per the germline V gene, CDR1 is SGHTA and CDR2 is FQGNSA. V was clipped by 2 bases and J by 2 bases; unmatched bases: 7. The CDR3 nucleotides are TGTGCCAGCAGCTTAAGTAATCTAGCGGGGACCTACAATGAGCAGTTCTTC. Protein sequence: CASSLSNLAGTYNEQFF.

The gene calls are TRBV19 and TRBJ2-2, with 15 positions matching TRBD2. The V and J ends lost 3 bases and 6 bases, in that order; junction bases with no gene match: 5. The CDR3 length is 17 residues. Germline V gene sequence: CDR1 LNHDA, CDR2 SQIVND (reference sequence). The CDR3 reads CASSIGLAGGPAGELFF. In DNA, the CDR3 is TGTGCCAGTAGTATTGGACTAGCGGGGGGGCCAGCCGGGGAGCTGTTTTTT.

The chain couples TRBV20-1 to TRBJ1-1, with unresolved D. The CDR3 has 11 residues. CDR1 DFQATT and CDR2 SNEGSKA come from the germline V gene (reference sequence). The V end lost 5 bases, the J end lost 1 base, and 5 bases lay between the germline ends. The DNA for the CDR3 is TGCAGTGCTTCGGGGAACACTGAAGCTTTCTTT. Its translation is CSASGNTEAFF.

CDR3: CASSRTADTQYF. CDR3 in DNA: TGTGCCAGCAGCCGAACGGCAGATACGCAGTATTTT. The gene calls are TRBV5-4 and TRBJ2-3; no reliable D call. The germline V gene encodes CDR1 SGHNT and CDR2 YYREEE (reference sequence). The CDR3 contains 12 residues. Trimming cost V 4 bases and J 4 bases, with 7 bases left between them.

The genes are TRBV28 and TRBJ1-6; possible D gene TRBD1, 6 bases. The CDR3 is 16 amino acids. Germline V gene lookup returns CDR1 MDHEN and CDR2 SYDVKM. Trimming stripped 4 bases from V and 8 bases from J, with 18 bases between. DNA for the CDR3: TGTGCCAGCAGTTCACCCCTGGGCCGACAGGATTCACCCCTCCACTTT. It encodes CASSSPLGRQDSPLHF.

The chain recombines TRBV6-5 with TRBJ2-5; possibly TRBD2 for D (6 bases). V was shortened by 3 bases and J by 3 bases, with 17 bases between the two germline ends. This CDR3 comprises 16 residues. Germline assignment: CDR1 MNHEY and CDR2 SVGAGI. CDR3 in amino acids: CASSYRLWGVKETQYF. For the CDR3, the DNA is TGTGCCAGCAGTTATAGGCTTTGGGGGGTAAAAGAGACCCAGTACTTC.

This chain connects TRBV27 to TRBJ1-1; TRBD1 matches at 8 bases. The CDR3 is made up of 12 amino acids. The V and J ends lost 5 bases and 4 bases, in that order; junction bases with no gene match: 0. CDR1 and CDR2 (germline): MNHEY, SMNVEV (reference sequence). The CDR3 loop is CASSTGGTEAFF. The CDR3 DNA is TGTGCCAGCAGTACAGGGGGCACTGAAGCTTTCTTT.

Comment on this clone: A junction end diverges from the germline sequence, so it may reflect a read error. The chain uses TRBV5-1 and TRBJ2-5, with 9 nucleotides matching TRBD1. Germline-derived CDR1 and CDR2 are SGHRS and YFSETQ. CDR3 size: 14 residues. For the CDR3, the DNA is TGCGCCAGCAGCCCGAGGACAGGGGAAGAGGCCCAGTACTTC. Its translation is CASSPRTGEEAQYF.

The genes are TRBV19 and TRBJ1-5, with D uncertain. Trimming removed 5 bases at V and 4 bases at J, with 18 bases between. Germline lookup yields CDR1 LNHDA and CDR2 SQIVND (reference sequence). This CDR3 region has 16 residues. CDR3 bases: TGTGCCAGTAGTCCAAAGGCGGGTCAGCTTAATCAGCCCCAGCATTTT. Translated: CASSPKAGQLNQPQHF.

The chain joins TRBV27 to TRBJ2-7, with a possible D match to TRBD2 (5 bases). V gave up 8 bases and J gave up 0 bases, with 11 bases separating them. The CDR3 extends over 13 amino acids. Per germline, CDR1 MNHEY and CDR2 SMNVEV (reference sequence). CDR3 amino acids: CASARESSYEQYF. The DNA for the CDR3 is TGTGCCAGCGCCCGGGAAAGCTCCTACGAGCAGTACTTC.

V usage is TRBV6-1 and J usage is TRBJ2-5; possibly TRBD2 for D (5 bases). The CDR3 has 14 amino acids. Trimming left V 6 bases short and J 0 bases short, with 11 bases between. Germline values: CDR1 MNHNS, CDR2 SASEGT. CDR3 sequence: CASRGLQYQETQYF. In DNA form, the CDR3 reads TGTGCCAGCAGAGGACTTCAGTACCAAGAGACCCAGTACTTC.

This sequence joins TRBV9 and TRBJ2-1; TRBD2 matches 10 bases. V was clipped by 0 bases and J by 9 bases; unmatched bases: 3. Germline CDR1 reads SGDLS; CDR2 reads YYNGEE. This CDR3 spans 14 amino acids. The CDR3 DNA reads TGTGCCAGCAGCGTAGGAGCGGGGGGGATTGAGCAGTTCTTC. It translates to CASSVGAGGIEQFF.

The chain has TRBV7-8 and TRBJ2-1, with 11 bases aligning to TRBD2. The CDR3 spans 16 residues. Germline V gene data show CDR1 as SGHVS and CDR2 as FQNEAQ. V was pared by 3 bases and J by 5 bases, with 6 bases of the junction left unmatched. CDR3 in DNA: TGTGCCAGCAGCTTGGGCATAGCGGGGGGGGACAATGAGCAGTTCTTC. It encodes CASSLGIAGGDNEQFF. The whole variable domain, remainder taken from reference TRBV7-8 and TRBJ2-1, is GAGVSQSPRYKVAKRGQDVALRCDPISGHVSLFWYQQALGQGPEFLTYFQNEAQLDKSGLPSDRFFAERPEGSVSTLKIQRTQQEDSAVYLCASSLGIAGGDNEQFFGPGTRLTVL.

The J gene is TRBJ2-5, the V gene TRBV9; D possibly corresponds to TRBD1 (6 bases). The germline CDR1 and CDR2 sequences are SGDLS and YYNGEE. Between the trimmed V and J ends, which lost 3 bases and 5 bases, there was a span of 14 bases. This CDR3 spans 14 amino acids. Here the CDR3 reads CASSDRARTETQYF. CDR3 DNA: TGTGCCAGCAGCGACAGGGCCAGGACGGAGACCCAGTACTTC.